The rows below give T cell receptor beta chains drawn from one sample of a study of technical replicates of blood from a few donors. Sequencing was performed with immunoSEQ multiplex PCR; in TCRdb, only in-frame clones are kept and a portion is missing. The table has 98,000 or so clones, approximately 96% seen once; the top ten hold roughly 0.2%. The source material was T cells isolated from PBMCs. These receptors were taken from a human donor in good health. Each CDR3 is given with its conserved first and last residue. The D gene is left open where the match is weak.

J gene | CDR3 length | V gene | D gene | CDR3 DNA | CDR3 protein
TRBJ1-2 | 13 | TRBV10-1 | - | TGCGCCAGCAGTGACAGGGGCTACTATGGCTACACCTTC | CASSDRGYYGYTF
TRBJ1-2 | 15 | TRBV11-2 | - | TGTGCCAGCAGCTTAGCTGAGGTTGGCAGGAGGGGCTACACCTTC | CASSLAEVGRRGYTF
TRBJ2-1 | 19 | TRBV10-3 | - | TGTGCCATCACCTCAGACAGGAGAAACTCTCGTGGCTCCTACAATGAGCAGTTCTTC | CAITSDRRNSRGSYNEQFF
TRBJ1-1 | 14 | TRBV21-1 | - | TGTGCCAGCAGCAAAGTTAGCCCGAACACTGAAGCTTTCTTT | CASSKVSPNTEAFF
TRBJ2-3 | 18 | TRBV27 | TRBD2 | TGTGCCAGCAGTACCCTCCAACTAGCGGGAGGTTACACAGATACGCAGTATTTT | CASSTLQLAGGYTDTQYF
TRBJ1-1 | 17 | TRBV11-2 | - | TGTGCCAGCAGCTTAGATTCGGAGGACAGTAGAGTTGGTGAAGCTTTCTTT | CASSLDSEDSRVGEAFF
TRBJ2-5 | 13 | TRBV6-1 | - | TGTGCCAGCAGAGAGAGATCACAAGAGACCCAGTACTTC | CASRERSQETQYF
TRBJ2-7 | 13 | TRBV6-1 | TRBD2 | TGTGCCAGCAGTCTAGCGGGAGGATACGAGCAGTACTTC | CASSLAGGYEQYF
TRBJ2-1 | 15 | TRBV7-9 | TRBD2 | TGTGCCAGCAGCTCCTTCCGGGGACTAGCGGGTGAGCAGTTCTTC | CASSSFRGLAGEQFF
TRBJ1-5 | 15 | TRBV6-6 | TRBD1 | TGTGCCAGCAGTTACACCGACAGGGGAGATCAGCCCCAGCATTTT | CASSYTDRGDQPQHF
TRBJ1-2 | 12 | TRBV6-1 | TRBD1 | TGTGCCACTGCGACAGGGGGAGGGGGCTACACCTTC | CATATGGGGYTF